Below are 2 T cell receptor beta chains sequenced from a single sample in a study of identical twins (dated by TCRdb to the mid-2010s). Preparation of the library involved 5' RACE. The run used an Illumina HiSeq 2000. TCRdb reprocessed the public reads (quality trimming at Q25 with fastp, clone calling with MiXCR) and kept in-frame beta chains. Duplicate CDR3 protein sequences are folded into a single record with the most common DNA and genes. Across this sample there are roughly 570,000 distinct CDR3 sequences, with approximately 9.6% seen only once. 3% of the sample is taken by the ten largest. This sample also appeared in a second study, on yellow fever vaccine responses in identical twins.

The source material was PBMCs. These receptors were collected from a woman younger than 35 in good health.

This clonotype was picked up many times. The chain has TRBV4-3 and TRBJ2-1, with D perhaps TRBD1 (7 bases). Germline-derived CDR1 and CDR2 are LGHNA and YSLEER. Trimming shortened V by 5 bases and J by 7 bases, and 21 bases separated the two germline ends. The CDR3 covers 16 residues. As DNA, the CDR3 is TGCGCCAGCAGCTACTCCAGAAGACAGGGAGGTAATGAGCAGTTCTTC. Translated, it gives CASSYSRRQGGNEQFF.

This clonotype was recorded many times. The chain couples TRBV10-3 to TRBJ2-3, with D perhaps matching TRBD2 (6 bases). V gave up 6 bases and J gave up 6 bases, with 7 bases separating them. The CDR3 runs 11 residues. CDR1 ENHRY and CDR2 SYGVKD come from the germline V gene. This CDR3 reads CAIREGDTQYF. In nucleotides, the CDR3 is TGTGCCATCAGGGAGGGGGATACGCAGTATTTT.